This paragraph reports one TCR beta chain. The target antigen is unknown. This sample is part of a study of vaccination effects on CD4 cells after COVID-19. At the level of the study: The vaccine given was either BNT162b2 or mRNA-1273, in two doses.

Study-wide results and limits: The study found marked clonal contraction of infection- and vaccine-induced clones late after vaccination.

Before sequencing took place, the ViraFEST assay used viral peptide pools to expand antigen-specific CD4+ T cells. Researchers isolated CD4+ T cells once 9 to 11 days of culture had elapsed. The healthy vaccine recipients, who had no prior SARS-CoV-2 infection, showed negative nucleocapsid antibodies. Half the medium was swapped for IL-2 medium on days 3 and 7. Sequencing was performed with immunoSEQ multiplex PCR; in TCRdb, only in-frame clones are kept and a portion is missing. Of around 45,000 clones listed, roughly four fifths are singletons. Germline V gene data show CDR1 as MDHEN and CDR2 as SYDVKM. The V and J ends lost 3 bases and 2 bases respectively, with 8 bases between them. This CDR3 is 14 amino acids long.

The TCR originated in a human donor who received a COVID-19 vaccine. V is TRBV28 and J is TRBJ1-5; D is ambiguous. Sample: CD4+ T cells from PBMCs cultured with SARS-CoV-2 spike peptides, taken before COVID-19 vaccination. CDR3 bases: TGTGCCAGCAGTTTCGGACGGGGCAATCAGCCCCAGCATTTT. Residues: CASSFGRGNQPQHF.